This T cell receptor beta chain was recovered during a study of human T cells and chemical hapten exposure. Study-wide background: There were weekly diphenylcyclopropenone doses to the scalp for patients throughout the approximately 24-week study.

This clonotype showed up many times. Noted time point: pre-sensitization, week 0. As to treatment: therapeutic diphenylcyclopropenone sensitization with weekly scalp DPC. One entry per CDR3 protein, called by TCRdb with MiXCR from the RACE reads. Here the sample spans 57,000 or so distinct CDR3 sequences, about 11% being singletons. Sample: whole blood, taken in connection with sensitization to the hapten diphenylcyclopropenone (DPC). The source is a woman in her thirties or forties with alopecia areata. Some clones in this sample may be carry-over from other donors' samples.

CDR3 sequence reads: CASSISGGQTEAFF. The DNA of the CDR3 is TGTGCCAGCAGCATCTCAGGGGGTCAAACTGAAGCTTTCTTT. The V and J genes are TRBV7-3 and TRBJ1-1, with TRBD1 matching 7 bases. Germline V lookup: CDR1 SGHTA, CDR2 FQGTGA. The CDR3 sequence is 14 residues long. The V gene end was trimmed by 5 bases and the J gene end by 5 bases; junction bases not matched to a gene: 8.